A selection of T cell receptor beta chains follows, all from one sample in a study of OX40 agonist ivuxolimab in advanced cancers. Clones were read by immunoSEQ multiplex PCR, and TCRdb kept only the in-frame ones, dropping some. The data hold some 25,000 clones, with 88% observed a single time. The input for sequencing was CD4+ or CD8+ T cells sorted from blood, taken in a trial of the OX40 agonist ivuxolimab. Receptor source: an adult with an advanced solid tumor such as melanoma, head and neck, liver or kidney cancer. The CDR3 runs from the conserved cysteine through the conserved F or W. The D gene is left open where the match is weak. The listing skips clone size in some rows; elsewhere it reads once, few, many or a size class.

J gene	D gene	clone size	V gene	CDR3 protein	CDR3 DNA
TRBJ2-1	TRBD2	NA	TRBV28	CASSSMGLAGAREQFF	TGTGCCAGCAGTTCAATGGGACTAGCGGGAGCCCGGGAGCAGTTCTTC
TRBJ1-3	NA	NA	TRBV6-6	CASSMDGYGNTIYF	TGTGCCAGCAGTATGGACGGATATGGAAACACCATATATTTT
TRBJ1-1	NA	NA	TRBV6-5	CASRGIMNTEAFF	TGTGCCAGCAGAGGGATAATGAACACTGAAGCTTTCTTT
TRBJ2-5	NA	NA	TRBV18	CASSREGGETQYF	TGTGCCAGCTCACGAGAAGGCGGGGAGACCCAGTACTTC
TRBJ2-5	NA	few	TRBV14	CASSQGYLTQYF	TGTGCCAGCAGCCAAGGGTACCTGACCCAGTACTTC
TRBJ1-1	NA	NA	TRBV5-1	CASSRGVGNTEAFF	TGCGCCAGCAGCCGGGGAGTTGGGAACACTGAAGCTTTCTTT
TRBJ1-5	NA	NA	TRBV5-1	CASSGGMDQPQHF	TGCGCCAGCAGTGGGGGAATGGATCAGCCCCAGCATTTT
TRBJ2-1	TRBD2	NA	TRBV25-1	CASSPPGTSGVNEQFF	TGTGCCAGCAGTCCGCCCGGGACTAGCGGGGTCAATGAGCAGTTCTTC
TRBJ1-4	NA	NA	TRBV5-1	CASSSGALNEKLFF	TGCGCCAGCAGTAGTGGGGCACTAAATGAAAAACTGTTTTTT
TRBJ1-1	TRBD1	NA	TRBV19	CASTDRVNTEAFF	TGTGCCAGTACCGACAGGGTAAACACTGAAGCTTTCTTT
TRBJ2-2	NA	NA	TRBV9	CASSVQGTGELFF	TGTGCCAGCAGCGTACAGGGCACCGGGGAGCTGTTTTTT
TRBJ2-5	TRBD1	NA	TRBV7-9	CASSDRGRGETQYF	TGTGCCAGCAGCGACAGGGGGAGGGGAGAGACCCAGTACTTC
TRBJ2-3	NA	NA	TRBV7-9	CASSFNRGADTQYF	TGTGCCAGCAGCTTCAACCGCGGCGCAGATACGCAGTATTTT
TRBJ1-2	NA	few	TRBV5-6	CASSLVRRAVRGYTF	TGTGCCAGCAGCTTGGTGCGGAGGGCGGTCCGTGGCTACACCTTC
TRBJ2-5	TRBD1	NA	TRBV9	CASSTRTGMFVQETQYF	TGTGCCAGCAGCACGAGGACAGGGATGTTCGTCCAAGAGACCCAGTACTTC
TRBJ2-1	TRBD2	NA	TRBV7-9	CASSPGVAGDMDEQFF	TGTGCCAGCAGCCCCGGGGTAGCGGGAGATATGGATGAGCAGTTCTTC
TRBJ2-2	NA	NA	TRBV9	CASSPSPNTGELFF	TGTGCCAGCAGCCCCAGTCCTAACACCGGGGAGCTGTTTTTT
TRBJ2-1	TRBD2	once	TRBV14	CASSPQMSSGSRNEQFF	TGTGCCAGCAGCCCGCAGATGTCTAGCGGGAGTCGGAATGAGCAGTTCTTC
TRBJ1-2	NA	NA	TRBV6-6	CASSRDTYGYTF	TGTGCCAGCAGTCGGGACACTTATGGCTACACCTTC
TRBJ1-6	NA	NA	TRBV5-1	CASSLRSGNSPLHF	TGCGCCAGCAGCTTGAGGTCGGGGAATTCACCCCTCCACTTT
TRBJ2-1	NA	NA	TRBV4-2	CASSQFGSSYNEQFF	TGTGCCAGCAGCCAATTCGGGAGCTCCTACAATGAGCAGTTCTTC
TRBJ2-1	NA	NA	TRBV6-5	CASRGTPYNEQFF	TGTGCCAGTCGAGGAACCCCCTACAATGAGCAGTTCTTC
TRBJ1-3	NA	NA	TRBV7-2	CASSLEAYLSSGNTIYF	TGTGCCAGCAGCTTAGAAGCATATCTCAGCTCTGGAAACACCATATATTTT
TRBJ1-5	NA	few	TRBV6-5	CASSPQGSMDQPQHF	TGTGCCAGCAGTCCACAGGGCAGTATGGACCAGCCCCAGCATTTT
TRBJ2-4	NA	NA	TRBV7-9	CASTRELTKNIQYF	TGTGCCAGCACTCGGGAGTTGACAAAAAACATTCAGTACTTC
TRBJ2-7	TRBD1	NA	TRBV29-1	CSVVGQGRQYF	TGCAGCGTGGTGGGACAGGGAAGGCAGTACTTC
TRBJ2-1	TRBD2	NA	TRBV14	CASSRGLATSYNEQFF	TGTGCCAGCAGCCGCGGACTAGCGACCTCCTACAATGAGCAGTTCTTC
TRBJ1-3	NA	NA	TRBV5-8	CASSVGVYSGNTIYF	TGTGCCAGCAGCGTCGGGGTATACTCTGGAAACACCATATATTTT
TRBJ2-7	NA	NA	TRBV29-1	CSVGVQGIYEQYF	TGCAGCGTTGGTGTACAGGGAATCTACGAGCAGTACTTC
TRBJ2-3	NA	NA	TRBV27	CASSLYAGPDTRYF	TGTGCCAGCAGTTTATATGCGGGACCAGATACGCGGTATTTT
TRBJ2-7	TRBD2	NA	TRBV9	CASSSRTSGGGDYEQYF	TGTGCCAGCAGCTCCCGGACTAGCGGGGGGGGTGACTACGAGCAGTACTTC
TRBJ2-7	TRBD1	NA	TRBV18	CASSPPGQGASYEQYF	TGTGCCAGCTCACCCCCGGGACAGGGCGCTTCCTACGAGCAGTACTTC
TRBJ2-1	NA	NA	TRBV6-4	CASTPTRLIHNEQFF	TGTGCCAGCACTCCGACTAGGCTTATCCACAATGAGCAGTTCTTC
TRBJ1-2	NA	few	TRBV9	CASSPSGVEYGYTF	TGTGCCAGCAGCCCAAGCGGGGTTGAATATGGCTACACCTTC
TRBJ2-1	NA	NA	TRBV2	CASGKERVNEQFF	TGTGCCAGCGGGAAGGAGAGGGTCAATGAGCAGTTCTTC
TRBJ1-6	TRBD1	once	TRBV4-3	CASSPGTGETRNSPLHF	TGCGCCAGCAGCCCGGGGACAGGCGAAACCAGAAATTCACCCCTCCACTTT
TRBJ1-6	NA	NA	TRBV11-3	CASSLDQGGSSYNSPLHF	TGTGCCAGCAGCTTAGACCAGGGAGGGAGCTCCTATAATTCACCCCTCCACTTT
TRBJ2-7	NA	NA	TRBV30	CAWSQVGGLYEQYF	TGTGCTTGGAGTCAAGTGGGGGGGCTCTACGAGCAGTACTTC
TRBJ2-1	NA	NA	TRBV28	CASNKRGIFSSPTMSQFF	TGTGCCAGCAACAAAAGGGGGATCTTCTCTTCTCCTACAATGTCGCAGTTCTTC
TRBJ2-5	NA	NA	TRBV5-1	CASSLMGGGQETQYF	TGCGCCAGCAGCTTGATGGGTGGGGGTCAAGAGACCCAGTACTTC
TRBJ1-2	TRBD1	NA	TRBV5-1	CASSRTGAEGGGYTF	TGCGCCAGCAGCAGGACAGGGGCCGAGGGAGGGGGCTACACCTTC
TRBJ2-5	NA	NA	TRBV9	CASSDPRGLQETQYF	TGTGCCAGCAGTGACCCACGAGGGCTCCAAGAGACCCAGTACTTC
TRBJ2-2	TRBD2	NA	TRBV5-1	CASSQRTSRNTGELFF	TGCGCCAGCAGCCAACGGACTAGCAGAAACACCGGGGAGCTGTTTTTT
TRBJ1-2	NA	once	TRBV6-8	CASSRIRRSRNYGYTF	TGTGCCAGCAGTCGAATTCGACGCTCTAGAAACTATGGCTACACCTTC
TRBJ1-2	NA	NA	TRBV6-6	CASSYPDSFYGYTF	TGTGCCAGCAGTTACCCCGACAGTTTCTATGGCTACACCTTC
TRBJ1-2	TRBD1	NA	TRBV10-3	CAISEPETGAYGYTF	TGTGCCATCAGTGAGCCCGAGACAGGGGCCTATGGCTACACCTTC
TRBJ1-5	NA	NA	TRBV5-1	CASSLGTSNQPQHF	TGCGCCAGCAGCTTAGGCACTAGCAATCAGCCCCAGCATTTT
TRBJ2-1	TRBD2	NA	TRBV6-5	CASSYSSGGRGEQFF	TGTGCCAGCAGTTACTCCAGCGGGGGGAGAGGGGAGCAGTTCTTC
TRBJ2-1	TRBD2	NA	TRBV28	CASNTGLTNEQFF	TGTGCCAGCAATACGGGACTAACCAATGAGCAGTTCTTC
TRBJ1-1	NA	NA	TRBV29-1	CSVDGPRHTEAFF	TGCAGCGTGGACGGACCCAGACACACTGAAGCTTTCTTT
TRBJ2-1	TRBD2	NA	TRBV7-6	CASSGPPLAGGNEQFF	TGTGCCAGCAGCGGCCCGCCGCTAGCGGGAGGGAATGAGCAGTTCTTC
TRBJ2-3	TRBD2	NA	TRBV7-2	CASSLMGLAGTDTQYF	TGTGCCAGCAGCTTAATGGGACTAGCGGGAACAGATACGCAGTATTTT
TRBJ2-1	NA	NA	TRBV6-5	CASSYSRRELEQFF	TGTGCCAGCAGTTACTCGAGACGGGAGCTTGAGCAGTTCTTC
TRBJ1-1	NA	few	TRBV19	CASTLGRTEAFF	TGTGCCAGTACCCTAGGGAGAACTGAAGCTTTCTTT
TRBJ2-7	NA	NA	TRBV19	CASSRTATYEQYF	TGTGCCAGTAGCCGGACAGCCACCTACGAGCAGTACTTC
TRBJ1-5	NA	NA	TRBV4-1	CASSQEGHSNQPQHF	TGCGCCAGCAGCCAAGAGGGACATTCGAATCAGCCCCAGCATTTT
TRBJ2-7	NA	NA	TRBV28	CASSLTRYEQYF	TGTGCCAGCAGTTTGACTCGTTACGAGCAGTACTTC